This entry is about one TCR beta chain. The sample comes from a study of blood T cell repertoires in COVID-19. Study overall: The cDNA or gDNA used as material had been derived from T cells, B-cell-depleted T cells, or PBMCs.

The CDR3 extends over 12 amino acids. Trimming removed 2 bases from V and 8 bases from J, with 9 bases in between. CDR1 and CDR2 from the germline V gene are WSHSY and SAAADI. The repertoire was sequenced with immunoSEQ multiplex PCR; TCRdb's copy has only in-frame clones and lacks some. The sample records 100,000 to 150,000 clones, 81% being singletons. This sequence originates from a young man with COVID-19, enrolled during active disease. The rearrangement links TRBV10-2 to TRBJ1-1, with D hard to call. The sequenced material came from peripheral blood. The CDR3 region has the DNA TGCGCCAGCAGTGAGCGGGATTTAGAAGCTTTCTTT. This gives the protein CASSERDLEAFF.